The 22 T cell receptor beta chains presented below share a single source sample, sequenced in a study of regulatory T cells in long-lasting Graves disease. Time point given: newly diagnosed GD, antithyroid drugs for less than 3 months. RNA isolated from PBMCs was used to make the TCR library. Libraries of TCR beta came from iRepertoire HTBI primers plus Arm-PCR of CDR3 regions. MiXCR, applied by TCRdb to the multiplex PCR reads, yields one record per CDR3 protein. The table includes approximately 350,000 distinct CDR3 sequences, approximately 12% detected once. These sequences were also reported in another study, on T cells in Graves' hyperthyroidism and ophthalmopathy.

The sample here was peripheral blood mononuclear cells (PBMCs), taken at new diagnosis, from a patient treated with antithyroid drugs. These receptors originate from a woman between 18 and 30 years old with Graves disease.

The rearrangement links TRBV4-1 to TRBJ1-2; 7 bases align to TRBD1. Losses at the gene ends were 4 bases for V and 0 bases for J; bases not matched to a gene: 11. The germline CDR1 and CDR2 sequences are MGHRA and YSYEKL. The CDR3 has 17 amino acids. The CDR3 region is CASSPRDRLLPNYGYTF. The DNA for the CDR3 is TGCGCCAGCAGCCCCCGGGACAGACTACTCCCTAACTATGGCTACACCTTC.

This clonotype was picked up many times. This chain connects TRBV27 to TRBJ2-5; a possible D gene is TRBD2 (5 bases). Germline CDR1 is MNHEY and CDR2 is SMNVEV (reference sequence). The length of the CDR3 is 16 residues. Between the trimmed V and J ends, which lost 4 bases and 0 bases, there was a span of 15 bases. CDR3: CASSSIATLYQETQYF. The CDR3 DNA follows: TGTGCCAGCAGTTCCATAGCGACCTTATACCAAGAGACCCAGTACTTC.

A remark on this clonotype: This clone may be a read error of a much larger clone one base away. V and J are TRBV7-6 and TRBJ1-1; D might be TRBD1 (6 bases). The germline gives CDR1 SGHVS, CDR2 FNYEAQ. The CDR3 consists of 12 residues. Trimming stripped 5 bases from V and 7 bases from J, with 11 bases between. The CDR3 DNA sequence: TGTGCCAGCAGCCCGGGACAAGGTGAAGCTTTCTTT. It codes for CASSPGQGEAFF.

This clonotype was observed at least ten times. This chain joins TRBV28 and TRBJ1-4, with 7 bases matching TRBD1. The V gene's germline CDR1 is MDHEN and CDR2 SYDVKM. J was trimmed by 6 bases and V by 2 bases; bases with no gene match: 6. CDR3 length: 15 residues. DNA for the CDR3: TGTGCCAGCAGTTTAGAACAGGGGTCAGATGAAAAACTGTTTTTT. This codes for CASSLEQGSDEKLFF. Complete variable domain (other parts from reference TRBV28 and TRBJ1-4): DVKVTQSSRYLVKRTGEKVFLECVQDMDHENMFWYRQDPGLGLRLIYFSYDVKMKEKGDIPEGYSVSREKKERFSLILESASTNQTSMYLCASSLEQGSDEKLFFGSGTQLSVL.

This clonotype was found many times. The V call is TRBV7-8, the J call TRBJ1-1; no clear D. Germline V gene sequence: CDR1 SGHVS, CDR2 FQNEAQ. The CDR3 spans 13 residues. With 6 bases removed from V and 2 bases from J, the gap between germline ends came to 10 bases. CDR3 nucleotide sequence: TGTGCCAGCAGGGAGCTTCTTAACACTGAAGCTTTCTTT. It is translated as CASRELLNTEAFF. Full variable domain (missing parts from reference TRBV7-8 and TRBJ1-1): GAGVSQSPRYKVAKRGQDVALRCDPISGHVSLFWYQQALGQGPEFLTYFQNEAQLDKSGLPSDRFFAERPEGSVSTLKIQRTQQEDSAVYLCASRELLNTEAFFGQGTRLTVV.

This clonotype was counted at least ten times. CDR3: CASSRLAGAGDEQFF. The CDR3 region has the DNA TGTGCCAGCAGCCGACTAGCGGGGGCCGGGGATGAGCAGTTCTTC. The chain recombines TRBV2 with TRBJ2-1; TRBD2 aligns across 12 bases. The CDR3 totals 15 residues. CDR1 and CDR2 (germline): SNHLY, FYNNEI. The V segment lost 6 bases and the J segment 8 bases; nucleotides outside the gene matches: 8. The full variable domain, completed using reference TRBV2 and TRBJ2-1, is EPEVTQTPSHQVTQMGQEVILRCVPISNHLYFYWYRQILGQKVEFLVSFYNNEISEKSEIFDDQFSVERPDGSNFTLKIRSTKLEDSAMYFCASSRLAGAGDEQFFGPGTRLTVL.

This clonotype turned up a few times. The rearrangement uses TRBV30 and TRBJ1-2, with D perhaps TRBD1 (5 bases). Germline V CDR1 and CDR2: GTSNPN, SVGIG (reference sequence). The length of the CDR3 is 17 residues. The V end was cut by 0 bases, the J end by 5 bases, with 22 bases between. In DNA, the CDR3 is TGTGCCTGGAGTGTAGATCGGACACCCCCCTTGCGGTATGGCTACACCTTC. Amino acid sequence: CAWSVDRTPPLRYGYTF.

In this sample, this clonotype turned up many times. The genes are TRBV2 and TRBJ2-5; possibly TRBD2 for D (5 bases). Between the trimmed V and J ends, which lost 8 bases and 2 bases, there was a span of 12 bases. The V gene's germline CDR1 is SNHLY and CDR2 FYNNEI. The CDR3 runs to 13 residues. For the CDR3, the DNA is TGTGCCAGCGGAAAAGCGGATCAAGAGACCCAGTACTTC. Translated, it gives CASGKADQETQYF.

This clonotype came up once. This rearrangement joins TRBV5-1 to TRBJ2-6; the D gene is possibly TRBD1 (5 bases). Trimming took 2 bases from V and 2 from J, leaving 8 bases between them. Germline lookup yields CDR1 SGHRS and CDR2 YFSETQ. The CDR3 loop spans 15 amino acids. DNA of the CDR3: TGCGCCAGCAGCTTTCAGGGTACTGGGGCCAACGTCCTGACTTTC. Translation gives CASSFQGTGANVLTF. The variable domain in full, with the rest retrieved from reference TRBV5-1 and TRBJ2-6, is KAGVTQTPRYLIKTRGQQVTLSCSPISGHRSVSWYQQTPGQGLQFLFEYFSETQRNKGNFPGRFSGRQFSNSRSEMNVSTLELGDSALYLCASSFQGTGANVLTFGAGSRLTVL.

This clonotype was detected many times. The chain joins TRBV13 to TRBJ2-1; D unresolved. V shed 3 bases and J shed 8 bases, with 5 bases lying between them. The CDR3 is made up of 11 amino acids. Germline V lookup: CDR1 PRHDT, CDR2 FYEKMQ (reference sequence). The CDR3 sequence is CASSLTDEQFF. The CDR3 region has the DNA TGTGCCAGCAGCTTGACCGATGAGCAGTTCTTC. Full variable domain (outside the CDR3, taken from reference TRBV13 and TRBJ2-1): AAGVIQSPRHLIKEKRETATLKCYPIPRHDTVYWYQQGPGQDPQFLISFYEKMQSDKGSIPDRFSAQQFSDYHSELNMSSLELGDSALYFCASSLTDEQFFGPGTRLTVL.

This clonotype was counted ten times or more. V gene TRBV27 combines with J gene TRBJ1-2; 7 bases align to TRBD1. Germline V lookup: CDR1 MNHEY, CDR2 SMNVEV (reference sequence). The ends lost 6 bases at V and 0 bases at J; junction bases unmatched: 13. There are 17 residues in the CDR3. Here the CDR3 reads CASSPQTGPRANYGYTF. Written as DNA, the CDR3 is TGTGCCAGCAGCCCTCAGACAGGGCCACGAGCTAACTATGGCTACACCTTC.

This clonotype has ten or more counts. The chain uses TRBV20-1 and TRBJ2-5; D might be TRBD2 (6 bases). This CDR3 is built from 15 residues. Germline-derived CDR1 and CDR2 are DFQATT and SNEGSKA (reference sequence). The ends were cut back, 2 bases at V and 1 base at J, with 14 bases in the middle. CDR3 sequence: CSARPPLAIQETQYF. The CDR3 DNA reads as TGCAGTGCTAGACCTCCACTAGCTATCCAAGAGACCCAGTACTTC.

This clonotype has at least ten counts. The genes are TRBV7-9 and TRBJ2-2, with no clear D. This CDR3 has 11 residues. Trimming pared 1 base from V and 7 bases from J, leaving 1 base between. Germline lookup yields CDR1 SEHNR and CDR2 FQNEAQ (reference sequence). CDR3 bases: TGTGCCAGCAGCTTAGTCGGGGAGCTGTTTTTT. Its translation: CASSLVGELFF.

This clonotype was seen only a few times. This rearrangement joins TRBV15 to TRBJ2-7; TRBD2 matches at 8 bases. The CDR3 extends over 13 amino acids. The trim removed 11 bases at V and 2 bases at J, leaving 8 bases unmatched. In germline, CDR1 is LNHNV, CDR2 YYDKDF (reference sequence). The CDR3 reads CAVQTAGAYEQYF. In nucleotides, the CDR3 is TGTGCCGTACAGACAGCGGGAGCCTACGAGCAGTACTTC.

The CDR3 DNA follows: TGTGCCAGCTCGCTACTTCCGAGGGGGAGCTCCTACAATGAGCAGTTCTTC. Translated: CASSLLPRGSSYNEQFF. This rearrangement joins TRBV18 to TRBJ2-1, with D possibly TRBD1 on 6 matching bases. The ends were cut back, 6 bases at V and 0 bases at J, with 18 bases in the middle. The CDR3 is 17 amino acids. CDR1 KGHSH and CDR2 LQKENI come from the germline V gene.

This clonotype was seen at least ten times. The J gene is TRBJ1-1, the V gene TRBV28, with 8 nucleotides matching TRBD1. Trimming removed 6 bases from V and 1 base from J; junction bases left unmatched: 4. This CDR3 is 14 amino acids long. Germline CDR1 MDHEN, CDR2 SYDVKM. The CDR3 region is CASSLTGANTEAFF. CDR3 bases: TGTGCCAGCAGCCTGACAGGGGCGAACACTGAAGCTTTCTTT.

This clonotype was observed at least ten times. For the CDR3, the DNA is TGCAGTGCTAGTTTTCCGGTACCCTACAATGAGCAGTTCTTC. Translation gives CSASFPVPYNEQFF. The chain recombines TRBV20-1 with TRBJ2-1; D is unresolved. V lost 3 bases, J lost 2 bases, and 11 bases lay in between. CDR3 length: 14 amino acids. Germline V gives CDR1 DFQATT, CDR2 SNEGSKA (reference sequence).

This clonotype was counted ten times or more. The CDR3 coding sequence is TGTGCCAGCAGTAGTGACAGAACCTATAGCAATCAGCCCCAGCATTTT. It encodes CASSSDRTYSNQPQHF. The chain combines TRBV6-1 with TRBJ1-5; D might be TRBD1 (5 bases). V lost 5 bases to trimming and J lost 0 bases, with 14 bases between them. Germline lookup yields CDR1 MNHNS and CDR2 SASEGT. The CDR3 is 16 residues long.

As to this clonotype: A much larger clonotype is one base distant, so this may be a read error. The J gene is TRBJ1-5, the V gene TRBV6-1; 7 bases are shared with TRBD1. The CDR3 contains 13 residues. Germline V gene lookup returns CDR1 MNHNS and CDR2 SASEGT. CDR3 DNA sequence: TGTGTCACGACTGGGACAGGCAATCAGCCCCAGCATTTT. It yields the protein CVTTGTGNQPQHF.

There are a few counts of this clonotype. The rearrangement uses TRBV2 and TRBJ2-5; 10 nucleotides line up with TRBD2. Germline CDR1 reads SNHLY; CDR2 reads FYNNEI. The junction had 16 bases not matched to a gene; V was cut back by 4 bases and J by 5 bases. This CDR3 is 18 amino acids long. The CDR3 DNA follows: TGTGCCAGCAGTGCCCCAAGCGGGGGGGGACCAGGAAGGGAGACCCAGTACTTC. This sequence encodes CASSAPSGGGPGRETQYF.

This clonotype has at least ten counts. J is TRBJ1-1 and V is TRBV5-1, with TRBD1 matching 7 bases. The ends lost 4 bases at V and 0 bases at J; junction bases unmatched: 12. The CDR3 loop spans 17 amino acids. Germline CDR1 reads SGHRS; CDR2 reads YFSETQ. CDR3 residues: CASSDDRDSYLNTEAFF. DNA of the CDR3: TGCGCCAGCAGCGACGACCGGGACAGCTATCTGAACACTGAAGCTTTCTTT.

J is TRBJ2-2 and V is TRBV7-6, with D perhaps TRBD1 (5 bases). Germline CDR1 SGHVS, CDR2 FNYEAQ. The CDR3 totals 16 residues. V shed 6 bases and J shed 5 bases, with 19 bases lying between them. CDR3 in DNA: TGTGCCAGCAGGGTAGGGGCAGGTCTTGGAACCGGGGAGCTGTTTTTT. Encoded protein: CASRVGAGLGTGELFF.